This entry features one TCR beta chain sequence. After extraction with the RNeasy kit, about 0.45 to 1 ug of the RNA was reverse transcribed using random hexamers. MiXCR, applied by TCRdb to the immunoSEQ multiplex PCR reads, yields one record per CDR3 protein. The data contain 40,000 to 60,000 distinct CDR3 sequences, 93% of them singletons. This specimen comes from a study of CD8 T cells in Susac syndrome. Trimming removed 3 bases at V and 5 bases at J, with 14 bases between. The CDR3 is 14 amino acids. Germline V gives CDR1 MDHEN, CDR2 SYDVKM. Sequences were obtained from CD8+ T cells from PBMCs. This receptor was identified in a human donor with multiple sclerosis. The chain recombines TRBV28 with TRBJ2-7; D is uncertain. The DNA of the CDR3 is TGTGCCAGCAGTTTGAGAGGTAGAGAGGACGAGCAGTACTTC. It translates to CASSLRGREDEQYF.